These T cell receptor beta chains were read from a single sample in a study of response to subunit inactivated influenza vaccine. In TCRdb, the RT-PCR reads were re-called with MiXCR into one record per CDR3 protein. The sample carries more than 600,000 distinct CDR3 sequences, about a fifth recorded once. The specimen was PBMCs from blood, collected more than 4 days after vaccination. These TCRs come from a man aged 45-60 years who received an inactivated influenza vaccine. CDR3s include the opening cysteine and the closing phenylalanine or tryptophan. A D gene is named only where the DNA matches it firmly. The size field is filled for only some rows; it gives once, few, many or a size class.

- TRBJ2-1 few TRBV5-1 TGCGCCAGCAGTCAGAGCGAAAGCTCCTACAATGAGCAGTTCTTC CASSQSESSYNEQFF
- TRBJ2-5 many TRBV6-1 TGTGCCAGCAGCTCCTATGGGACATCGCCAGAGACCCAGTACTTC CASSSYGTSPETQYF
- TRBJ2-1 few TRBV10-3 TGTGCCACCTCTCAAGGAGGGAACCTTTACAATGAGCAGTTCTTC CATSQGGNLYNEQFF
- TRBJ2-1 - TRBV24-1 TGTGCCACCAGTGATCGCGAGAGTCTAGCGAAGCCCGACAATGAGCAGTTCTTC CATSDRESLAKPDNEQFF
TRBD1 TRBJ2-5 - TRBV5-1 TGCGCCAGCGGGACAGAACAAGAGACCCAGTACTTC CASGTEQETQYF
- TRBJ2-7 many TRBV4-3 TGCGCCAGCAGCCAAGCTGAAGGTGACTACGAGCAGTACTTC CASSQAEGDYEQYF
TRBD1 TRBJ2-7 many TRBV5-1 TGCGCCAGCATGTCCGGGACAGGGGCTTACGAGCAGTACTTC CASMSGTGAYEQYF
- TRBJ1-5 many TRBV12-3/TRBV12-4 TGTGCCAGCAGTAGATCCGGGTCCAATCAGCCCCAGCATTTT CASSRSGSNQPQHF
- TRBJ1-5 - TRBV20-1 TGCAGTGCCCGAGACGGCAGCAATCAGCCCCAGCATTTT CSARDGSNQPQHF
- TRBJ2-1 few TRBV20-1 TGCAGTGCTCAAGTTTGGGAGCAGTTCTTC CSAQVWEQFF